This TCR beta chain was identified during a study of T cells after yellow fever vaccination. Study-level findings and limits: Post-booster repertoires again held most primary-vaccination clones (roughly 96% CD4, roughly 90% CD8).

The CDR3 consists of 13 residues. V was pared by 3 bases and J by 0 bases, with 3 bases between. Germline V gene lookup returns CDR1 SQVTM and CDR2 ANQGSEA. This clonotype has at least ten counts. Its antigen is unknown. By 5'RACE template switching, TCR cDNA was produced, with a universal primer site and UMIs added in the process. In TCRdb, the 5' RACE reads were re-called with MiXCR into one record per CDR3 protein. The sample contains approximately 110,000 distinct CDR3 sequences, about 7% of which appear only once. This clonotype was obtained from a man aged 18 to 35 who received the YFV17D yellow fever vaccine. The sample consisted of CD4+ T cells sorted from PBMCs, taken 10 days after the first yellow fever vaccination. V gene TRBV29-1 combines with J gene TRBJ2-6; no clear D. In DNA form, the CDR3 reads TGCAGCGTTGACAGCTCTGGGGCCAACGTCCTGACTTTC. Translation gives CSVDSSGANVLTF.